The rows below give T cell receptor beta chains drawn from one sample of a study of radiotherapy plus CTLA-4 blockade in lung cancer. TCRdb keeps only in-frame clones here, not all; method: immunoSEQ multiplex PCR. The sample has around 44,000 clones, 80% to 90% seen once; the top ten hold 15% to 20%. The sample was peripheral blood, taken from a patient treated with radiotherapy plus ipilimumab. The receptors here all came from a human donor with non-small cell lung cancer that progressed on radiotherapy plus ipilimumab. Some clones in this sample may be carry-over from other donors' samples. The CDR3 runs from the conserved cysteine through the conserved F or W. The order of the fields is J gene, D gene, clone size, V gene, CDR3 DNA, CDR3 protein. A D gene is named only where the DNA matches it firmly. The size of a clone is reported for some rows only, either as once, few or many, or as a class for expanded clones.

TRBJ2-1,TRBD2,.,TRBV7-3,TGTGCCAGCAGGGTTGCCGCTAGCGGGGGCGATGAGCAGTTCTTC,CASRVAASGGDEQFF
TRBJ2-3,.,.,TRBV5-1,TGCGCCAGCAGCTTGTCGCAGGGCACAGATACGCAGTATTTT,CASSLSQGTDTQYF
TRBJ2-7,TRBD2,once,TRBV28,TGTGCCAGCAGTTTCACATTGTCTAGCGGGGGATTCACCTACGAGCAGTACTTC,CASSFTLSSGGFTYEQYF
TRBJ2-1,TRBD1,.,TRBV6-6,TGTGCCAGCAGGACCGGGACAGGGGGCAGTGAGCAGTTCTTC,CASRTGTGGSEQFF
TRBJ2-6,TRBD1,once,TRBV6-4,TGTGCCAGCAGTCCGACAGGGGCCCTCCAATCTGGGGCCAACGTCCTGACTTTC,CASSPTGALQSGANVLTF
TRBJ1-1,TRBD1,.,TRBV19,TGTGCCAGTAGTAAGGGACAGGCGAACACTGAAGCTTTCTTT,CASSKGQANTEAFF
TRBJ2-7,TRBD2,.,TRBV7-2,TGTGCCAGCAGCTTACAAGGACTAGCGGGGGACCCCTACGAGCAGTACTTC,CASSLQGLAGDPYEQYF
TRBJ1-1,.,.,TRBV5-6,TGTGCCAGCAGCCTTAGGGGGATAAACACTGAAGCTTTCTTT,CASSLRGINTEAFF
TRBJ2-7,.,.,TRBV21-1,TGTGCCAGCAGCTCTCGGGGACAGGGGCGCTCCTACGAGCAGTACTTC,CASSSRGQGRSYEQYF
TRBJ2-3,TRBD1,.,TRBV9,TGTGCCAGCAGCGTAGTACAGGGGTCAGATACGCAGTATTTT,CASSVVQGSDTQYF
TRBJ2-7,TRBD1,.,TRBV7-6,TGTGCCAGCAGCCTACGACAGGGGGCCCCCTACGAGCAGTACTTC,CASSLRQGAPYEQYF
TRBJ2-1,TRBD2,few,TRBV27,TGTGCCAGCAGTTGGGGAGCGGGGGGGCCGCTCAATGAGCAGTTCTTC,CASSWGAGGPLNEQFF
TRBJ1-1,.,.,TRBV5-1,TGCGCCAGCAGCTTGGAGAGGAGTGAAGCTTTCTTT,CASSLERSEAFF
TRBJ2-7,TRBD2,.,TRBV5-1,TGCGCCAGCAGCGATGCGGGGGGGCAAGCGAGCTACGAGCAGTACTTC,CASSDAGGQASYEQYF
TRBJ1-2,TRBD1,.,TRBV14,TGTGCCAGCAGCCCGCCAGGGGGCCGGTGGTATGGCTACACCTTC,CASSPPGGRWYGYTF
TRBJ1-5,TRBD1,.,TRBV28,TGTGCCAGCAGTCCCGGGACAGGGGGCAGTCAGCCCCAGCATTTT,CASSPGTGGSQPQHF
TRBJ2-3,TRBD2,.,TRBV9,TGTGCCAGCAGCGTCATTTCTAGCGGTCAAGGCACAGATACGCAGTATTTT,CASSVISSGQGTDTQYF